The subject of this entry is one T cell receptor beta chain. Its antigen is undetermined. This sample was taken from a study of shared clonotypes between healthy human individuals. Healthy HIV-negative adults without recent acute infections or vaccinations served as donors. General observations from the study: Even with large depth, rarefaction showed that sorted-subset sequencing was incomplete. Blood alone was sampled, and tissue repertoires likely differ.

TCRdb keeps only in-frame clones here, not all; method: immunoSEQ multiplex PCR. The sample includes about 2.4 million clones, just over 90% seen only once; the top ten take about 0.13%. Looked up from germline, CDR1 is SGHNT and CDR2 is YYREEE (reference sequence). The V gene end was trimmed by 5 bases and the J gene end by 1 base; junction bases not matched to a gene: 6. The CDR3 contains 15 residues. This chain connects TRBV5-4 to TRBJ2-1; 7 positions match TRBD1. This clonotype originated in a man in his late teens or twenties in good health. The sample was naive CD4+ T cells sorted from blood. The subset: CD45RA+ positively selected. The CDR3 sequence is CASSPRQGSYNEQFF. CDR3 DNA sequence: TGTGCCAGCAGTCCTAGACAGGGATCCTACAATGAGCAGTTCTTC.